A selection of T cell receptor beta chains follows, all from one sample in a study of shared clonotypes between healthy human individuals. Here immunoSEQ multiplex PCR was the method, and the copy in TCRdb shows in-frame clones only, minus some. The table records roughly 300,000 clones, 70% to 75% of them present only once. The sequenced sample consisted of memory CD4+ T cells sorted from blood. The source of these receptors is a man between 25 and 39 years old in good health. The CDR3 runs from the conserved cysteine through the conserved F or W. The D gene is left open where the match is weak. A row's size may be missing; if present it is once, few, many or a size class.

d_call cdr3_length j_call v_call clone_size cdr3_aa cdr3_nt
. 13 TRBJ1-5 TRBV27 . CASSPSPGSPQHF TGTGCCAGCAGTCCTTCGCCAGGTTCACCCCAGCATTTT
. 18 TRBJ2-7 TRBV5-1 . CASSFVAVANPLRDEQYF TGCGCCAGCAGCTTCGTTGCGGTAGCCAACCCTCTGCGGGACGAGCAGTACTTC
. 13 TRBJ2-4 TRBV7-9 . CASSLATGQILYF TGTGCCAGCAGCTTAGCCACCGGACAAATTTTATACTTC
. 14 TRBJ1-1 TRBV6-1 . CASSENAGNTEAFF TGTGCCAGCAGTGAGAACGCAGGGAACACTGAAGCTTTCTTT
. 15 TRBJ1-4 TRBV11-2 many CASSLVRFGNEKLFF TGTGCCAGCAGCTTAGTGAGGTTCGGTAATGAAAAACTGTTTTTT
TRBD2 15 TRBJ2-3 TRBV6-6 . CASSLQRERTDTQYF TGTGCCAGCAGTCTCCAGCGGGAACGCACAGATACGCAGTATTTT
. 14 TRBJ2-3 TRBV27 . CASSLVPPADTQYF TGTGCCAGCAGTTTAGTGCCCCCCGCGGATACGCAGTATTTT
. 16 TRBJ2-7 TRBV28 . CASSPSSTQSSYEQYF TGTGCCAGCAGCCCGTCTAGTACCCAGAGCTCCTACGAGCAGTACTTC
. 13 TRBJ2-1 TRBV11-2 . CASSLDLHNEQFF TGTGCCAGCAGCTTAGATTTACACAATGAGCAGTTCTTC
. 11 TRBJ2-7 TRBV10-2 . CASSDLTEQYF TGCGCCAGCAGTGATCTAACAGAGCAGTACTTC
TRBD1 13 TRBJ2-3 TRBV7-3 . CASSPTGADTQYF TGTGCCAGCAGTCCGACAGGGGCAGATACGCAGTATTTT
TRBD1 14 TRBJ2-3 TRBV2 . CASSRTGFTDTQYF TGTGCCAGCAGTAGGACAGGTTTCACAGATACGCAGTATTTT
. 11 TRBJ1-1 TRBV6-1 . CASGGNTEAFF TGTGCCAGCGGGGGGAACACTGAAGCTTTCTTT
. 14 TRBJ2-7 TRBV16 . CASSQTGRSYEQYF TGTGCCAGCAGCCAAACCGGGCGTTCCTACGAGCAGTACTTC